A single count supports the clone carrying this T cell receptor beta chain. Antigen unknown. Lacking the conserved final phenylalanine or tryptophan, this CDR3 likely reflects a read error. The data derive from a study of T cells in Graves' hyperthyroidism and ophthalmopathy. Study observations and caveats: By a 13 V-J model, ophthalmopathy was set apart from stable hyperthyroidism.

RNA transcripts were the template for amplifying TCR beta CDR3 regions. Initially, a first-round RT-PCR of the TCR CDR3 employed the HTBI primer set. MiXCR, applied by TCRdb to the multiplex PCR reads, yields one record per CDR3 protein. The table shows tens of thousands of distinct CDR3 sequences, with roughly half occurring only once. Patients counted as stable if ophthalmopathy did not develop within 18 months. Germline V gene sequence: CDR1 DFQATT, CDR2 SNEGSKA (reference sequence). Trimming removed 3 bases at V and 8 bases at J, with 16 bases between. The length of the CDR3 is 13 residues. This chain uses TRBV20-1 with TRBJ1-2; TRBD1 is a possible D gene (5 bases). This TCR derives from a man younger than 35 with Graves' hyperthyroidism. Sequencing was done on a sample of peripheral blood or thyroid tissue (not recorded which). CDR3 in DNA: TGCAGTGCTAGCGCAGGGAACACTGACGGCTACACCTCC. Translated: CSASAGNTDGYTS.